Following are 16 T cell receptor beta chains from one sample sequenced in a study of T and B cells in COVID-19 patients. TRB was amplified from around 250-500 ng of blood genomic DNA. TRB rearrangements were amplified by multiplex PCR with BIOMED2 TRB-A/B primers. TCRdb redid the calling of the multiplex PCR reads with MiXCR, one entry per CDR3 protein. This sample has about 1,100 distinct CDR3 sequences, with about 18% found just once. Sample: blood. The source is a human donor with active COVID-19.

This clonotype is classed as hyperexpanded. The rearrangement joins TRBV19 to TRBJ1-2; no clear D gene. With 3 bases removed from V and 5 bases from J, the gap between germline ends came to 13 bases. Germline CDR1 is LNHDA and CDR2 is SQIVND (reference sequence). This CDR3 has 14 amino acids. The CDR3 nucleotides are TGTGCCAGTAGTATGGTAGTTGCCCTATATGGCTACACCTTC. It is translated as CASSMVVALYGYTF.

This clonotype has at least ten counts. The V gene is TRBV28, the J gene TRBJ2-2; TRBD2 matches at 8 bases. With V trimmed by 7 bases and J by 1 base, 17 bases remained unmatched. The CDR3 loop spans 19 amino acids. Per the germline V gene, CDR1 is MDHEN and CDR2 is SYDVKM. For the CDR3, the DNA is TGTGCCAGCAACCCAGGCGGCCCCTTAGCGGGGTGGAACACCGGGGAGCTGTTTTTT. Its protein is CASNPGGPLAGWNTGELFF.

By share of the sample, this clonotype is large. The V and J genes are TRBV19 and TRBJ2-3; D gene unclear. The V gene's germline CDR1 is LNHDA and CDR2 SQIVND (reference sequence). Deletions cut 7 bases from V and 1 base from J, with 15 bases between. The CDR3 length is 15 residues. The chain's CDR3 is CASMESTKRTDTQYF. CDR3 bases: TGTGCCAGTATGGAATCCACTAAGCGCACAGATACGCAGTATTTT.

This clonotype qualifies as medium-sized. This sequence joins TRBV10-3 and TRBJ2-1; 8 nucleotides agree with TRBD1. CDR3 length: 13 amino acids. V dropped 4 bases and J dropped 10; count of bases not matched to a gene: 6. The V gene's germline CDR1 is ENHRY and CDR2 SYGVKD. The CDR3 loop is CAISARGQDEQFF. The CDR3 nucleotides are TGTGCCATCAGTGCGAGGGGACAGGACGAGCAGTTCTTC.

This clonotype is classed as large. The chain joins TRBV19 to TRBJ1-2; D uncertain. This CDR3 is 14 amino acids long. With 1 base removed from V and 0 bases from J, the gap between germline ends came to 6 bases. Per the germline V gene, CDR1 is LNHDA and CDR2 is SQIVND (reference sequence). The CDR3, as DNA: TGTGCCAGTAGTATAGCAGCCACTAACTATGGCTACACCTTC. Translation: CASSIAATNYGYTF.

This clonotype is large in the sample. The chain joins TRBV5-6 to TRBJ2-7; D may match TRBD1 or TRBD2 (5 bases each). Germline loops: CDR1 SGHDT, CDR2 YYEEEE. V was trimmed by 6 bases and J by 3 bases, leaving 19 bases between them. CDR3 length: 15 amino acids. CDR3 coding DNA: TGTGCCAGCAACAATCCCGGGACCAGGGACTACGAGCAGTACTTC. Amino acids: CASNNPGTRDYEQYF.

There are many counts of this clonotype. CDR3 in amino acids: CSAWTGVNQPQHF. The CDR3 DNA sequence: TGCAGTGCTTGGACAGGGGTCAATCAGCCCCAGCATTTT. The V call is TRBV20-1, the J call TRBJ1-5; 9 bases map to TRBD1. Germline CDR1 is DFQATT and CDR2 is SNEGSKA (reference sequence). The trim removed 5 bases at V and 3 bases at J, leaving 2 bases unmatched. The CDR3 is 13 residues long.

V gene TRBV7-9 combines with J gene TRBJ2-7, with TRBD2 matching 7 bases. Looked up from germline, CDR1 is SEHNR and CDR2 is FQNEAQ (reference sequence). The CDR3 covers 13 residues. V gave up 2 bases and J gave up 3 bases; unmatched junction bases: 1. The DNA for the CDR3 is TGTGCCAGCAGCTTATCGGGGGGCTACGAGCAGTACTTC. As protein: CASSLSGGYEQYF.

This clonotype was seen only a few times. The rearrangement joins TRBV7-2 to TRBJ1-1; D call uncertain. The germline V gene encodes CDR1 SGHTA and CDR2 FQGNSA. This CDR3 region has 14 residues. Trimming removed 0 bases at V and 1 base at J, with 6 bases between. DNA for the CDR3: TGTGCCAGCAGCTTAGCTCCAGGGAACACTGAAGCTTTCTTT. Translating it yields CASSLAPGNTEAFF.

In its sample, this clonotype ranks as medium-sized. This chain links TRBV13 with TRBJ2-1; TRBD2 might be the D (6 bases). CDR3 length: 13 amino acids. Germline-derived CDR1 and CDR2 are PRHDT and FYEKMQ (reference sequence). V lost 0 bases to trimming and J lost 12 bases, with 12 bases between them. In DNA, the CDR3 is TGTGCCAGCAGCTTAGGCCAGGGAGGATGGCAGTTCTTC. It is translated as CASSLGQGGWQFF.

V usage is TRBV7-9 and J usage is TRBJ1-1, with D possibly TRBD1 on 5 matching bases. The CDR3 sequence is 14 residues long. V gave up 5 bases and J gave up 4 bases, with 14 bases separating them. Germline CDR1 reads SEHNR; CDR2 reads FQNEAQ (reference sequence). The CDR3 nucleotides read TGTGCCAGCAGCCCGGGGGGTATCAGCACTGAAGCTTTCTTT. Protein sequence: CASSPGGISTEAFF. Variable domain in full (rest from reference TRBV7-9 and TRBJ1-1): DTGVSQNPRHKITKRGQNVTFRCDPISEHNRLYWYRQTLGQGPEFLTYFQNEAQLEKSRLLSDRFSAERPKGSFSTLEIQRTEQGDSAMYLCASSPGGISTEAFFGQGTRLTVV.

The chain recombines TRBV7-6 with TRBJ2-5; TRBD2 aligns across 10 bases. Germline CDR1 SGHVS, CDR2 FNYEAQ. V was clipped by 0 bases and J by 5 bases; unmatched bases: 9. This CDR3 has 17 residues. The CDR3 DNA follows: TGTGCCAGCAGCTTAGCGGGGGAAGCGGGGGGGTGGGAGACCCAGTACTTC. Translated: CASSLAGEAGGWETQYF.

This chain links TRBV19 with TRBJ2-1; D is perhaps TRBD2 (7 bases). The CDR3 totals 13 residues. The germline gives CDR1 LNHDA, CDR2 SQIVND (reference sequence). Trimming shortened V by 3 bases and J by 14 bases, and 17 bases separated the two germline ends. The CDR3 nucleotides are TGTGCCAGTAGTATGCCTGGGGGGGGGCCTGAGTTCTTC. It codes for CASSMPGGGPEFF.

On this clonotype: One base away lies a much larger clone, so this may be a sequencing read error. The chain has TRBV20-1 and TRBJ1-6, with D uncertain. The CDR3 is 15 amino acids. The germline CDR1 and CDR2 sequences are DFQATT and SNEGSKA (reference sequence). The V gene lost 1 base and the J gene lost 3 bases, with 10 bases spanning the gap. CDR3 sequence reads: CSARVERNYNSPLHF. CDR3 coding DNA: TGCAGTGCTAGAGTAGAGCGGAACTATAATTCACCCCTCCACTTT.

The chain combines TRBV29-1 with TRBJ2-1, with no clear D. The CDR3 is made up of 12 amino acids. CDR1 is SQVTM, CDR2 ANQGSEA, per germline. The V and J ends lost 4 bases and 5 bases respectively, with 9 bases between them. The CDR3 coding sequence is TGCAGCGTTGTAGGCAGAAACAATGAGCAGTTCTTC. Translated: CSVVGRNNEQFF.

This clonotype ranks as large. The chain combines TRBV19 with TRBJ2-7; D tentatively reads TRBD1 or TRBD2 (6 bases each). CDR1 is LNHDA, CDR2 SQIVND, per germline (reference sequence). The CDR3 runs to 15 residues. V was pared by 6 bases and J by 4 bases, with 19 bases between. This CDR3 reads CASRRGGGLIYEQYF. CDR3 DNA sequence: TGTGCCAGTAGACGAGGAGGGGGGCTAATATACGAGCAGTACTTC.